This T cell receptor beta chain was identified during a study of blood T cell repertoires in COVID-19. Germline V gene data show CDR1 as SGDLS and CDR2 as YYNGEE. The V end lost 4 bases, the J end lost 3 bases, and 9 bases lay between the germline ends. This CDR3 has 13 residues. A remark on this clone: Different DNA sequences within this sample yield the same CDR3.

Libraries were prepared by immunoSEQ multiplex PCR; TCRdb keeps only in-frame clonotypes and omits some of them. The sample has over 200,000 clones; approximately 91% are singletons. The chain joins TRBV9 to TRBJ2-3, with D unclear. This receptor was taken from a man in his fifties or sixties who had recovered from COVID-19. Sequencing was done on a sample of peripheral blood. In DNA, the CDR3 is TGTGCCAGCAGCTTGAGCCGAACAGATACGCAGTATTTT. Amino acid sequence: CASSLSRTDTQYF.